The sample holds a few counts of the clone carrying this TCR beta chain. The source of the sample is a study of cytomegalovirus exposure and HLA in healthy donors. The PCR made use of 60 Vbeta and 13 Jbeta primers. Sequenced by immunoSEQ multiplex PCR; TCRdb stores in-frame clones only, minus some. This sample yields fewer than 200,000 clones, of which 80% to 90% are seen a single time; 0.75% to 0.9% belongs to the top ten. The CDR3 has 11 residues. Trimming cost V 8 bases and J 6 bases, with 9 bases left between them. Germline V gene lookup returns CDR1 SEHNR and CDR2 FQNEAQ (reference sequence). V and J are TRBV7-9 and TRBJ2-3; unclear D gene. Sequencing was done on a sample of PBMCs. This TCR was recovered from a woman between 18 and 29 years old in good health and CMV-seronegative. The CDR3 loop is CASAGEDTQYF. As DNA, the CDR3 is TGTGCCAGCGCCGGAGAGGATACGCAGTATTTT. The variable domain in full, completed from reference TRBV7-9 and TRBJ2-3, reads DTGVSQNPRHKITKRGQNVTFRCDPISEHNRLYWYRQTLGQGPEFLTYFQNEAQLEKSRLLSDRFSAERPKGSFSTLEIQRTEQGDSAMYLCASAGEDTQYFGPGTRLTVL.